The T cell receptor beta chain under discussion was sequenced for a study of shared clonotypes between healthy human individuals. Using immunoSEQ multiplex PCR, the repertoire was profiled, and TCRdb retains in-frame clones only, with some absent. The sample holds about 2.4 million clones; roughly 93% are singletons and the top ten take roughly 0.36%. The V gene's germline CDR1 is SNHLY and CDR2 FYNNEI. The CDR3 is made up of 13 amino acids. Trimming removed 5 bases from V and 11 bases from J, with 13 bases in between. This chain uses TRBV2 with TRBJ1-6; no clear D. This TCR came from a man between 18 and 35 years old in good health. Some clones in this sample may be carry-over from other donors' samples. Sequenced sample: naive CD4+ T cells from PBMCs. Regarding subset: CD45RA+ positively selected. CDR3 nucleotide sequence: TGTGCCAGCAGTTTGACTACGCAGACACCCCTCCACTTT. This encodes CASSLTTQTPLHF.